These 9 T cell receptor beta chains share one sample of origin, sequenced in a study of cytomegalovirus exposure and HLA in healthy donors. PCR employed 60 Vbeta and 13 Jbeta primers. Method: immunoSEQ multiplex PCR; TCRdb's copy keeps in-frame clones and lacks some. There are about 34,000 clones in the sample, with about 1.9% held by the top ten. Specimen: PBMCs. The receptors derive from a woman in her thirties or forties in good health and CMV-seropositive.

The V call is TRBV19, the J call TRBJ2-2, with TRBD1 matching over 7 bases. Germline V gene sequence: CDR1 LNHDA, CDR2 SQIVND (reference sequence). The length of the CDR3 is 16 residues. Trimming cost V 3 bases and J 5 bases; bases outside gene matches: 9. Here the CDR3 DNA reads TGTGCCAGTAGTATTACGACAGGGCTTTTGACCGGGGAGCTGTTTTTT. Translating gives CASSITTGLLTGELFF.

The chain is built from TRBV28 and TRBJ1-1; 9 bases match TRBD1. The CDR3 consists of 14 residues. With V trimmed by 6 bases and J by 4 bases, 6 bases remained unmatched. The germline V gene has CDR1 MDHEN and CDR2 SYDVKM. CDR3 protein: CASSTGGWGTEAFF. The CDR3 nucleotides read TGTGCCAGCAGCACAGGGGGCTGGGGCACTGAAGCTTTCTTT.

This chain joins TRBV11-2 and TRBJ2-5, with a tentative D call TRBD1 (6 bases). Per germline, CDR1 SGHAT and CDR2 FQNNGV. Trimming pared 1 base from V and 2 bases from J, leaving 8 bases between. The CDR3 length is 14 residues. The CDR3 DNA reads as TGTGCCAGCAGCTTAGTAGGGGGTCAAGAGACCCAGTACTTC. Its protein is CASSLVGGQETQYF.

The CDR3 region is CASSLAPAAGTEAFF. CDR3 sequence (DNA): TGTGCCAGCAGCTTAGCGCCGGCGGCGGGCACTGAAGCTTTCTTT. This chain links TRBV7-2 with TRBJ1-1; D call uncertain. Germline CDR1 is SGHTA and CDR2 is FQGNSA. The CDR3 extends over 15 amino acids. Deletions cut 0 bases from V and 4 bases from J, with 12 bases between.

The rearrangement links TRBV5-4 to TRBJ1-1, with 7 nucleotides matching TRBD1. Germline V gives CDR1 SGHNT, CDR2 YYREEE (reference sequence). Unmatched junction bases numbered 11, after V lost 5 bases and J lost 4 bases. The CDR3 loop spans 15 amino acids. CDR3 sequence reads: CASSLTGRGATEAFF. For the CDR3, the DNA is TGTGCCAGCAGTCTGACAGGGAGAGGGGCCACTGAAGCTTTCTTT.

The chain is built from TRBV2 and TRBJ2-7; the D gene is possibly TRBD2 (5 bases). The length of the CDR3 is 16 residues. Germline CDR1 and CDR2: SNHLY and FYNNEI. The V gene lost 2 bases and the J gene lost 0 bases, with 14 bases spanning the gap. CDR3: CASSEITGWSSYEQYF. The CDR3 nucleotides are TGTGCCAGCAGTGAAATCACGGGGTGGAGCTCCTACGAGCAGTACTTC.

The gene calls are TRBV2 and TRBJ1-2; 9 bases agree with TRBD1. The CDR3 has 13 residues. Germline CDR1 reads SNHLY; CDR2 reads FYNNEI. With 9 bases clipped from V and 4 bases from J, the junction kept 6 bases outside the gene matches. The CDR3 region has the DNA TGTGCCAGTGGGAGGACAGGGGTCTATGGCTACACCTTC. Translating it yields CASGRTGVYGYTF.

The chain joins TRBV28 to TRBJ1-2; TRBD1 is a possible D gene (6 bases). The CDR3 is 13 residues long. Germline-derived CDR1 and CDR2 are MDHEN and SYDVKM. The V gene lost 2 bases and the J gene lost 12 bases, with 16 bases spanning the gap. The CDR3 here is CASSLGGGRFHTF. CDR3 DNA sequence: TGTGCCAGCAGTTTAGGGGGGGGCAGGTTTCACACCTTC.

The rearrangement links TRBV5-5 to TRBJ2-7; 9 bases line up with TRBD2. Losses at the gene ends were 6 bases for V and 1 base for J; bases not matched to a gene: 5. Germline CDR1 SGHKS, CDR2 YYEKEE (reference sequence). There are 14 residues in the CDR3. CDR3 in amino acids: CASTLAGASYEQYF. The CDR3 DNA sequence: TGTGCCAGCACGTTAGCGGGAGCATCCTACGAGCAGTACTTC.